A selection of T cell receptor beta chains follows, all from one sample in a study of blood T cells in healthy people across ages. TCRdb reprocessed the 5' RACE reads via MiXCR and lists one record per CDR3 protein. The sample holds about 1.1 million distinct CDR3 sequences, about two fifths seen once. The sample consisted of blood. The receptors stem from a man aged 18 to 30 in good health. Each CDR3 is given with its conserved first and last residue.

V gene	CDR3 protein
TRBV4-3	CASSQSTEYNEKLFF
TRBV4-1	CARSLSGNEQYF
TRBV7-2	CASSLDGARGTNEKLFF
TRBV24-1	CATSESGVTNTGELFF
TRBV6-6	CASSYTGEGEAFF
TRBV14	CASSQVLWYGYTF
TRBV20-1	CSALGQGANGYTF
TRBV28	CASSTYPETGGEQYF
TRBV4-3	CASSQDLAGPKPGTDTQYF
TRBV7-9	CASSPGGGTRNNEQFF
TRBV2	CASRDRGSYEQYF
TRBV20-1	CSARGGRTYEQYF
TRBV11-2	CASSRSGTAGGYGYTF
TRBV30	CAWSVLLQVHGHTF
TRBV11-2	CASSLAGANIQYF
TRBV6-5	CASSYALGQGAWNEQFF
TRBV20-1	CSASGGGAKNIQYF